This T cell receptor (beta chain) originates from a study of blood T cells in healthy people across ages. The people who gave samples were healthy Caucasians from Russia, aged roughly 6 to 90. This clonotype was counted ten times or more. The antigen remains unidentified. The germline CDR1 and CDR2 sequences are SGHDN and FVKESK. This CDR3 has 15 amino acids. The V and J ends lost 4 bases and 0 bases respectively, with 10 bases between them. Study findings and constraints: Age advanced and TCR beta diversity per million T cells fell, roughly linearly.

A J-beta primer mix and a sample-barcoded 5' primer were used in a second PCR of about 7 to 12 cycles. CDR3-containing paired-end reads numbering at least 2.5 million came from each sample. MiXCR, applied by TCRdb to the 5' RACE reads, yields one record per CDR3 protein. The sample contains about 1.4 million distinct CDR3 sequences, approximately 59% of which appear only once. The sequence was collected from a young man in good health. The genes are TRBV14 and TRBJ2-4; possibly TRBD2 for D (6 bases). The sequencing input was blood. The CDR3 is CASSRRGLAKNIQYF. In nucleotides, the CDR3 is TGTGCCAGCAGCCGACGGGGGTTAGCCAAAAACATTCAGTACTTC. Full variable domain (outside the CDR3, taken from reference TRBV14 and TRBJ2-4): EAGVTQFPSHSVIEKGQTVTLRCDPISGHDNLYWYRRVMGKEIKFLLHFVKESKQDESGMPNNRFLAERTGGTYSTLKVQPAELEDSGVYFCASSRRGLAKNIQYFGAGTRLSVL.